A selection of T cell receptor beta chains follows, all from one sample in a study of cytomegalovirus exposure and HLA in healthy donors. Sequencing used immunoSEQ multiplex PCR; TCRdb keeps in-frame clones, though not all of them. This table has approximately 160,000 clones, roughly 84% appearing once. The sample consisted of PBMCs. The source is a male donor in good health and CMV-seronegative. The CDR3 runs from the conserved cysteine through the conserved F or W.

J gene | V gene | CDR3 protein
TRBJ1-3 | TRBV18 | CASSPRAALPGDTIYF
TRBJ1-4 | TRBV28 | CASSPDSSTNEKLFF
TRBJ1-1 | TRBV2 | CASVRQQNTEAFF
TRBJ2-2 | TRBV29-1 | CSVSTGRTGELFF
TRBJ1-1 | TRBV7-8 | CASSLVNSVGYTEAFF
TRBJ2-1 | TRBV7-6 | CASSYLAGGYNEQFF
TRBJ2-7 | TRBV10-2 | CASSHSGDSYEQYF
TRBJ1-5 | TRBV5-8 | CASSFSRGQPQHF
TRBJ1-2 | TRBV5-6 | CASSHGTGSRHYGYTF
TRBJ2-7 | TRBV7-9 | CASSNPGPARGEQYF
TRBJ2-5 | TRBV6-1 | CASTTGLREQTQYF
TRBJ2-1 | TRBV6-1 | CASSDLGGPYNEQFF
TRBJ1-2 | TRBV27 | CASSLSGQGNYGYTF
TRBJ1-1 | TRBV11-2 | CASSLEPGMNTEAFF
. | TRBV5-6 | CASSPEAGQGYEQYF
TRBJ2-3 | TRBV4-1 | CASSQAASGPDTQYF
TRBJ1-2 | TRBV7-3 | CASSSRDRAYGYTF
TRBJ2-5 | TRBV18 | CASSPVTSGGQETQYF
TRBJ2-7 | TRBV11-1 | CASSSTSGPSHEQYF
TRBJ2-3 | TRBV10-2 | CASSTVPLRTSGRIRADTQYF
TRBJ2-3 | TRBV6-4 | CASSLPTGCSTDTQYF
TRBJ1-2 | TRBV6-5 | CASTHASAGYGYTF